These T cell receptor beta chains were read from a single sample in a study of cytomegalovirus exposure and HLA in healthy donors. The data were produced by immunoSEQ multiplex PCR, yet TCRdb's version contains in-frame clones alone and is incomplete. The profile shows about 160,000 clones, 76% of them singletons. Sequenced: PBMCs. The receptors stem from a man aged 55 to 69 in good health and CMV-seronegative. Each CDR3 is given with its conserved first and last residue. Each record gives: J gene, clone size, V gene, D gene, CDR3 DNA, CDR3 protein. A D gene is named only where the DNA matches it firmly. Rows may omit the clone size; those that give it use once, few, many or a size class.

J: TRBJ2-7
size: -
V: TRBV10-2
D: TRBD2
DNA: TGCGCCAGCAGTCAGGGACTAGCGGGGGTGTCCTACGAGCAGTACTTC
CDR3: CASSQGLAGVSYEQYF

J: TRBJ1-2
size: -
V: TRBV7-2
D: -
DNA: TGTGCCAGCAGCTTAGAACAGGTCCTCTATGGCTACACCTTC
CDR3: CASSLEQVLYGYTF

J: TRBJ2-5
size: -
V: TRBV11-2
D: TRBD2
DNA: TGTGCCAGCAGCTTTGGGGGGGTGGAGACCCAGTACTTC
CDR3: CASSFGGVETQYF

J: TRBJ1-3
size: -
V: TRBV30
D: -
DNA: TGTGCCTGGTTTCGTGGAGATAGCTCTGGAAACACCATATATTTT
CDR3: CAWFRGDSSGNTIYF

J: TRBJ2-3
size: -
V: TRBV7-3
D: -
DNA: TGTGCCAGTTCCACGGACAACGTAGATACGCAGTATTTT
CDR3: CASSTDNVDTQYF

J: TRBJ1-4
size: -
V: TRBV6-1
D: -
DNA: TGTGCCAGCAGTGACACTGGGTTTGAGGAACTGTTTTTT
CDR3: CASSDTGFEELFF

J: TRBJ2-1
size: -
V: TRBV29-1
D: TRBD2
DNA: TGCAGCGTTTGGTTGGGACCATGGGGCCAAAGCGGGAGTAGCTACAATGAGCAGTTCTTC
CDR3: CSVWLGPWGQSGSSYNEQFF

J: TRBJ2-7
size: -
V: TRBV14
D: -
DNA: TGTGCCAGCAGCCGGGCCAGGGGTTCTAAGTACGAGCAGTACTTC
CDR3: CASSRARGSKYEQYF

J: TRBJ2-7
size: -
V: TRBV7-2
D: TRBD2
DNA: TGTGCCAGCAGCCTTAGCGGGGGCGAGATGAACGAGCAGTACTTC
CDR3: CASSLSGGEMNEQYF

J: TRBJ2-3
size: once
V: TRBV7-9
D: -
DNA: TGTGCCAGCAGCTTAGGGCAGGGCCGCACAGATACGCAGTATTTT
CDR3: CASSLGQGRTDTQYF

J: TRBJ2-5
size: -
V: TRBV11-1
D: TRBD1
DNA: TGTGCCAGCAGCTTACGACAGGGTGGTGAGACCCAGTACTTC
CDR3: CASSLRQGGETQYF

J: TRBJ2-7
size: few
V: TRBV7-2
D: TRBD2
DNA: TGTGCCAGCAGCTTAGAAGCGGGGCCCTCCTACGAGCAGTACTTC
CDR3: CASSLEAGPSYEQYF

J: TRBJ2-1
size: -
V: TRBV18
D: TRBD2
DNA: TGTGCCAGCTCACCAGGGCTAGCGGGAGGCAATGAGCAGTTCTTC
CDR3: CASSPGLAGGNEQFF

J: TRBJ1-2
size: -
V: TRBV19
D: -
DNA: TGTGCCAGTCAGGGGCTTCCCCTTGGCTACACCTTC
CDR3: CASQGLPLGYTF

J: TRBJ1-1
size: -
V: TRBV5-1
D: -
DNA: TGCGCCAGCAGCCCCGGACAGCCGAACACTGAAGCTTTCTTT
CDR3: CASSPGQPNTEAFF

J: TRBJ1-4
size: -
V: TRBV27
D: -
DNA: TGTGCCAGCAGTTTCCAGGGGACTAATGAAAAACTGTTTTTT
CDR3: CASSFQGTNEKLFF

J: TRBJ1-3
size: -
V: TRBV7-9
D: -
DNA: TGTGCCAGCAGCCCGGCCGGGGGGACGCCTATATTT
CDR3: CASSPAGGTPIF

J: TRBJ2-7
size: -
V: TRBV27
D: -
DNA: TGTGCCAGCAGTTCTCTTAGCGGCACCTCATTTAGGTACTACGAGCAGTACTTC
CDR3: CASSSLSGTSFRYYEQYF

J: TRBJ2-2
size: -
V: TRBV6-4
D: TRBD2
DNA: TGTGCCAGCAGTGAATTGGCGGGAGGAACCGGGGAGCTGTTTTTT
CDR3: CASSELAGGTGELFF

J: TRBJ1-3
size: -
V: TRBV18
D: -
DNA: TGTGCCAGCTCATTTTCCGAGGAGAGCTGGGGAAACACCATATATTTT
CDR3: CASSFSEESWGNTIYF

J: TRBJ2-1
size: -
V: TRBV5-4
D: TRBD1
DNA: TGTGCCAGCAGCTCCACCCGAGGGGGCCAAAGCTCCTACAATGAGCAGTTCTTC
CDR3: CASSSTRGGQSSYNEQFF

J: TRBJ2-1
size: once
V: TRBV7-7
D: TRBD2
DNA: TGTGCCAGCAGCTTTGGACTAGCGGCATACAATGAGCAGTTCTTC
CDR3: CASSFGLAAYNEQFF

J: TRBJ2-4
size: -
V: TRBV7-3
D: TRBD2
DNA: TGTGCCAGCAGCACGTCGGGGGGAAGTAGAAACATTCAGTACTTC
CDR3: CASSTSGGSRNIQYF

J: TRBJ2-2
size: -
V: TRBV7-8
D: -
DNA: TGTGCCAGCAGACCCCAAGGACAGAACACCGGGGAGCTGTTTTTT
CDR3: CASRPQGQNTGELFF

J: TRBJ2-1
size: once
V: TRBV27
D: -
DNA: TGTGCCAGCAGTCTACACCCCACAGGTAATGAGCAGTTCTTC
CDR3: CASSLHPTGNEQFF

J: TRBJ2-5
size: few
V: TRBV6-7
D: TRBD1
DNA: TGTGCCAGACGCTACCGGGACAGGGGGCGGAGAGAGACCCAGTACTTC
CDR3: CARRYRDRGRRETQYF

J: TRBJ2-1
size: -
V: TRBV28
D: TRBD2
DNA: TGTGCCAGCACGGGAGGCGGGTCCGTCAATGAGCAGTTCTTC
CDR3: CASTGGGSVNEQFF

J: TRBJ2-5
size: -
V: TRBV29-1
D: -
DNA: TGCAGCGTTGAAGGTGACAACCAAGAGACCCAGTACTTC
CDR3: CSVEGDNQETQYF

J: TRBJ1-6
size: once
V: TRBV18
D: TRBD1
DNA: TGTGCCAGCTCACCGGGACAGGGTCTTGGTCGGGGATCACCCCTCCACTTT
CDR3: CASSPGQGLGRGSPLHF

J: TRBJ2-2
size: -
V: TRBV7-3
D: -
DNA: TGTGCCAGCAGCTTAACCACGAACACCGGGGAGCTGTTTTTT
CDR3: CASSLTTNTGELFF

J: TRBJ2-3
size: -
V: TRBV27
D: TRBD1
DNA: TGTGCCAGCGGCTGGGGGACAGGGGCGAGACTCACAGATACGCAGTATTTT
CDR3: CASGWGTGARLTDTQYF

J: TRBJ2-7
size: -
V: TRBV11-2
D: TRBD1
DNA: TGTGCCAGCAGCTTAGTCGCCGGGACAGGGGTCTACGAGCAGTACTTC
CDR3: CASSLVAGTGVYEQYF

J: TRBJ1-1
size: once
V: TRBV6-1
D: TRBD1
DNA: TGTGCCAGCAGTGAACTAGGACAGGGTTGGGGCACTGAAGCTTTCTTT
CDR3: CASSELGQGWGTEAFF

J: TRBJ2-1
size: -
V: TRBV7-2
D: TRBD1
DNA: TGTGCCAGCAGCTCGGACAGGGAGTATCACAATGAGCAGTTCTTC
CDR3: CASSSDREYHNEQFF

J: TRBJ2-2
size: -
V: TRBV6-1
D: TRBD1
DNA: TGTGCCAGCAGTGAACGGACAGGATGGTTTCCCGGGGAGCTGTTTTTT
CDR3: CASSERTGWFPGELFF

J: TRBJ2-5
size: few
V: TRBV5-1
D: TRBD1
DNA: TGCGCCAGCAGCCCGGTCGGACAGGAGGAAGAGACCCAGTACTTC
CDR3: CASSPVGQEEETQYF

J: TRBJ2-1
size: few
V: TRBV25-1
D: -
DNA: TGTGCCAGCAGTGAACAGGGTCGCAATGAGCAGTTCTTC
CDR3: CASSEQGRNEQFF

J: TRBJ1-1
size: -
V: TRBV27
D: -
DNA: TGTGCCAGCAGTTCCCAACCGGGGGGGGGCACTGAAGCTTTCTTT
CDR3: CASSSQPGGGTEAFF

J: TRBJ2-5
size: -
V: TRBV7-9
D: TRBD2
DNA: TGTGCCAGCAGCTCCGCGGGGGGGGAAGAGACCCAGTACTTC
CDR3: CASSSAGGEETQYF

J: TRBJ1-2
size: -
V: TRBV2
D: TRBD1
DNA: TGTGCCAGCAGGACAGGGGAGAATGGCTACACCTTC
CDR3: CASRTGENGYTF